The following is a TCR beta chain sequence with its context. The antigen is unknown. The data stem from a study of TIL therapy for anti-PD-1-resistant metastatic lung cancer. Study background: Patients had a median age of around 56 years (range roughly 35-85). Median tumor mutation burden was roughly 1.4 mutations per megabase. Findings of the study overall: This highly selected cohort may not generalize to typical lung cancer patients.

Time point meaning: pre-treatment sample, taken before nivolumab and TIL therapy. Germline CDR1 is MDHEN and CDR2 is SYDVKM. The V gene end was trimmed by 5 bases and the J gene end by 7 bases; junction bases not matched to a gene: 4. The CDR3 totals 12 residues. The libraries were made with immunoSEQ v3. The method was immunoSEQ multiplex PCR; TCRdb's version includes in-frame clones alone and lacks a portion of them. The table has tens of thousands of clones, about 69% seen once. The V and J genes are TRBV28 and TRBJ1-2; 7 nucleotides align to TRBD1. This sequence was found in a person aged 25 to 80 with non-small cell lung cancer. The sample in question was blood, obtained at baseline. In DNA, the CDR3 is TGTGCCAGCAGTCAACAGGGGTTTGGCTACACCTTC. It is translated as CASSQQGFGYTF.